These T cell receptor beta chains were read from a single sample in a study of T cells in Graves' hyperthyroidism and ophthalmopathy. MiXCR was run by TCRdb on the multiplex PCR reads, yielding one entry per CDR3 protein. The table has fewer than 250,000 distinct CDR3 sequences, roughly 18% seen once. The source material was blood. These receptors came from a middle-aged man with Graves' hyperthyroidism. Both conserved end residues are part of each CDR3. Each record gives: J gene, CDR3 length, clone size, V gene, D gene, CDR3 protein, CDR3 DNA. D genes are given only for firm matches. A row's size may be missing; if present it is once, few, many or a size class.

J gene: TRBJ1-6
CDR3 length: 16
clone size: -
V gene: TRBV4-2
D gene: -
CDR3 protein: CASSQDIGVGNSPLHF
CDR3 DNA: TGTGCCAGCAGCCAAGATATTGGGGTTGGTAATTCACCCCTCCACTTT

J gene: TRBJ2-7
CDR3 length: 14
clone size: -
V gene: TRBV6-1
D gene: -
CDR3 protein: CASSELGSSYEQYF
CDR3 DNA: TGTGCCAGCAGTGAACTCGGGAGCTCCTACGAGCAGTACTTC

J gene: TRBJ2-1
CDR3 length: 13
clone size: few
V gene: TRBV7-3
D gene: -
CDR3 protein: CASSQNRANEQFF
CDR3 DNA: TGTGCCAGCAGTCAAAACAGGGCAAATGAGCAGTTCTTC

J gene: TRBJ1-5
CDR3 length: 14
clone size: -
V gene: TRBV29-1
D gene: -
CDR3 protein: CSVGQTGGGQPQHF
CDR3 DNA: TGCAGCGTTGGGCAGACAGGCGGTGGTCAGCCCCAGCATTTT

J gene: TRBJ2-1
CDR3 length: 15
clone size: many
V gene: TRBV30
D gene: TRBD1
CDR3 protein: CAWSVTFGQGLSQFF
CDR3 DNA: TGTGCCTGGAGTGTGACATTTGGACAGGGATTGTCGCAGTTCTTC

J gene: TRBJ2-2
CDR3 length: 13
clone size: -
V gene: TRBV6-1
D gene: -
CDR3 protein: CASREGVTGELFF
CDR3 DNA: TGTGCCAGCAGGGAGGGGGTGACCGGGGAGCTGTTTTTT

J gene: TRBJ1-2
CDR3 length: 13
clone size: -
V gene: TRBV12-5
D gene: -
CDR3 protein: CASAPGAGYGYTF
CDR3 DNA: TGTGCTAGTGCCCCGGGGGCTGGCTATGGCTACACCTTC

J gene: TRBJ1-5
CDR3 length: 15
clone size: few
V gene: TRBV14
D gene: TRBD1
CDR3 protein: CASSPQGIERQPQHF
CDR3 DNA: TGTGCCAGCAGCCCACAGGGGATTGAGAGACAGCCCCAGCATTTT

J gene: TRBJ2-2
CDR3 length: 15
clone size: -
V gene: TRBV14
D gene: -
CDR3 protein: CASSLAGSRAGELFF
CDR3 DNA: TGTGCCAGCAGCCTGGCCGGATCACGGGCCGGGGAGCTGTTTTTT

J gene: TRBJ1-1
CDR3 length: 13
clone size: many
V gene: TRBV3-1
D gene: -
CDR3 protein: CASSQGVRSEAFF
CDR3 DNA: TGTGCCAGCAGCCAAGGGGTCCGCTCTGAAGCTTTCTTT

J gene: TRBJ2-7
CDR3 length: 11
clone size: many
V gene: TRBV7-8
D gene: -
CDR3 protein: CASSLSGEQYF
CDR3 DNA: TGTGCCAGCAGCTTATCTGGCGAGCAGTACTTC

J gene: TRBJ2-1
CDR3 length: 16
clone size: many
V gene: TRBV5-5
D gene: TRBD2
CDR3 protein: CASSPPGLAGAYEQFF
CDR3 DNA: TGTGCCAGCAGCCCCCCAGGACTAGCGGGAGCATATGAGCAGTTCTTC

J gene: TRBJ1-1
CDR3 length: 13
clone size: many
V gene: TRBV25-1
D gene: -
CDR3 protein: CASSETINTEAFF
CDR3 DNA: TGTGCCAGCAGTGAAACGATCAACACTGAAGCTTTCTTT

J gene: TRBJ2-2
CDR3 length: 16
clone size: -
V gene: TRBV27
D gene: TRBD2
CDR3 protein: CASNSQASGKAGELFF
CDR3 DNA: TGTGCCAGCAATAGCCAGGCTAGCGGGAAAGCCGGGGAGCTGTTTTTT

J gene: TRBJ2-3
CDR3 length: 18
clone size: -
V gene: TRBV7-9
D gene: TRBD1
CDR3 protein: CASSSGTGGYPGTDTQYF
CDR3 DNA: TGTGCCAGCAGCTCGGGGACAGGGGGCTATCCAGGCACAGATACGCAGTATTTT

J gene: TRBJ1-1
CDR3 length: 14
clone size: many
V gene: TRBV12-5
D gene: -
CDR3 protein: CASGLVPGITEAFF
CDR3 DNA: TGTGCTAGTGGTTTGGTACCAGGGATTACTGAAGCTTTCTTT

J gene: TRBJ2-7
CDR3 length: 13
clone size: many
V gene: TRBV7-8
D gene: -
CDR3 protein: CASSALGSYEQYF
CDR3 DNA: TGTGCCAGCAGCGCCCTGGGCTCCTACGAGCAGTACTTC

J gene: TRBJ2-7
CDR3 length: 15
clone size: many
V gene: TRBV20-1
D gene: -
CDR3 protein: CSARGGVAESYEQYF
CDR3 DNA: TGCAGTGCTAGAGGGGGGGTAGCGGAAAGCTACGAGCAGTACTTC

J gene: TRBJ2-2
CDR3 length: 15
clone size: few
V gene: TRBV11-2
D gene: -
CDR3 protein: CASSLVPILGGELFF
CDR3 DNA: TGTGCCAGCAGCTTAGTGCCGATCTTGGGCGGGGAGCTGTTTTTT

J gene: TRBJ2-7
CDR3 length: 15
clone size: many
V gene: TRBV6-2/TRBV6-3
D gene: -
CDR3 protein: CASSGLGDSSYEQYF
CDR3 DNA: TGTGCCAGCAGTGGACTCGGGGACTCCTCCTACGAGCAGTACTTC

J gene: TRBJ2-2
CDR3 length: 13
clone size: few
V gene: TRBV27
D gene: -
CDR3 protein: CASSQKAEGELFF
CDR3 DNA: TGTGCCAGCAGTCAGAAGGCGGAGGGGGAGCTGTTTTTT

J gene: TRBJ1-5
CDR3 length: 14
clone size: many
V gene: TRBV15
D gene: TRBD1
CDR3 protein: CATRINRGNQPQHF
CDR3 DNA: TGTGCCACCAGGATAAACAGGGGGAATCAGCCCCAGCATTTT

J gene: TRBJ2-7
CDR3 length: 13
clone size: many
V gene: TRBV2
D gene: -
CDR3 protein: CASSDGPSREQYF
CDR3 DNA: TGTGCCAGCAGTGATGGGCCTTCGCGAGAGCAGTACTTC

J gene: TRBJ2-3
CDR3 length: 16
clone size: -
V gene: TRBV5-5
D gene: -
CDR3 protein: CASRLRGDTYTDTQYF
CDR3 DNA: TGTGCCAGCAGGCTGAGGGGGGACACCTACACAGATACGCAGTATTTT

J gene: TRBJ2-7
CDR3 length: 13
clone size: few
V gene: TRBV20-1
D gene: TRBD2
CDR3 protein: CSASRTSGYEQYF
CDR3 DNA: TGCAGTGCTAGTCGTACTAGCGGTTACGAGCAGTACTTC

J gene: TRBJ2-5
CDR3 length: 14
clone size: many
V gene: TRBV12-3/TRBV12-4
D gene: -
CDR3 protein: CASSTVGGLETQYF
CDR3 DNA: TGTGCCAGCAGTACCGTAGGTGGATTGGAGACCCAGTACTTC

J gene: TRBJ1-5
CDR3 length: 13
clone size: many
V gene: TRBV12-3/TRBV12-4
D gene: -
CDR3 protein: CASDKNRNQPQHF
CDR3 DNA: TGTGCCAGCGATAAGAATCGCAATCAGCCCCAGCATTTT

J gene: TRBJ1-5
CDR3 length: 15
clone size: many
V gene: TRBV2
D gene: -
CDR3 protein: CASSGGRRGNQPQHF
CDR3 DNA: TGTGCCAGCAGTGGGGGACGTAGGGGCAATCAGCCCCAGCATTTT

J gene: TRBJ2-1
CDR3 length: 10
clone size: few
V gene: TRBV13
D gene: TRBD2
CDR3 protein: CASRGLAQFF
CDR3 DNA: TGTGCCAGCAGGGGACTAGCTCAGTTCTTC

J gene: TRBJ1-6
CDR3 length: 14
clone size: -
V gene: TRBV7-9
D gene: TRBD1
CDR3 protein: CASSSGQGFSPLHF
CDR3 DNA: TGTGCCAGCAGCTCGGGACAGGGGTTTTCACCCCTCCACTTT

J gene: TRBJ1-5
CDR3 length: 13
clone size: -
V gene: TRBV10-2
D gene: -
CDR3 protein: CASSESRVQPQHF
CDR3 DNA: TGCGCCAGCAGTGAGTCGCGGGTTCAGCCCCAGCATTTT

J gene: TRBJ2-2
CDR3 length: 20
clone size: -
V gene: TRBV6-5
D gene: TRBD1
CDR3 protein: CASSYSRISRQGERTGELFF
CDR3 DNA: TGTGCCAGCAGTTACTCGAGGATATCGCGACAGGGGGAGAGGACCGGGGAGCTGTTTTTT

J gene: TRBJ2-1
CDR3 length: 14
clone size: many
V gene: TRBV27
D gene: -
CDR3 protein: CVSSSGMADNEQFF
CDR3 DNA: TGTGTCAGCAGTTCGGGGATGGCGGACAATGAGCAGTTCTTC

J gene: TRBJ2-1
CDR3 length: 15
clone size: -
V gene: TRBV7-2
D gene: TRBD1
CDR3 protein: CASSHRTGTIDEQFF
CDR3 DNA: TGTGCCAGCAGCCACCGGACAGGGACGATCGATGAGCAGTTCTTC

J gene: TRBJ1-4
CDR3 length: 13
clone size: -
V gene: TRBV20-1
D gene: TRBD1
CDR3 protein: CSVQDRGLEKLFF
CDR3 DNA: TGCAGTGTTCAGGACAGGGGGCTTGAAAAACTGTTTTTT

J gene: TRBJ2-1
CDR3 length: 14
clone size: many
V gene: TRBV20-1
D gene: -
CDR3 protein: CSARVGESYNEQFF
CDR3 DNA: TGCAGTGCTAGAGTTGGGGAAAGCTACAATGAGCAGTTCTTC

J gene: TRBJ2-2
CDR3 length: 16
clone size: once
V gene: TRBV6-4
D gene: -
CDR3 protein: CASSYSRESNTGELFF
CDR3 DNA: TGTGCCAGCAGTTACTCGAGGGAATCGAACACCGGGGAGCTGTTTTTT

J gene: TRBJ2-1
CDR3 length: 14
clone size: many
V gene: TRBV7-9
D gene: -
CDR3 protein: CASSWESLYNEQFF
CDR3 DNA: TGTGCCAGCAGCTGGGAGAGCCTCTACAATGAGCAGTTCTTC

J gene: TRBJ2-5
CDR3 length: 14
clone size: many
V gene: TRBV20-1
D gene: -
CDR3 protein: CSARPTTAQETQYF
CDR3 DNA: TGCAGTGCTAGACCAACGACAGCCCAAGAGACCCAGTACTTC

J gene: TRBJ1-1
CDR3 length: 16
clone size: many
V gene: TRBV5-1
D gene: -
CDR3 protein: CASSLLVGGANTEAFF
CDR3 DNA: TGCGCCAGCAGCTTGTTGGTCGGGGGGGCTAACACTGAAGCTTTCTTT

J gene: TRBJ2-7
CDR3 length: 15
clone size: many
V gene: TRBV20-1
D gene: TRBD2
CDR3 protein: CSAITGLAGVDEQYF
CDR3 DNA: TGCAGTGCCATTACAGGTCTAGCGGGAGTTGACGAGCAGTACTTC

J gene: TRBJ2-3
CDR3 length: 12
clone size: -
V gene: TRBV3-1
D gene: -
CDR3 protein: CASSARTDTQYF
CDR3 DNA: TGTGCCAGCAGCGCCAGGACGGATACGCAGTATTTT

J gene: TRBJ2-5
CDR3 length: 14
clone size: many
V gene: TRBV7-2
D gene: TRBD2
CDR3 protein: CASSLSSGRETQYF
CDR3 DNA: TGTGCCAGCAGCCTAAGTAGCGGGAGAGAGACCCAGTACTTC

J gene: TRBJ2-2
CDR3 length: 17
clone size: many
V gene: TRBV28
D gene: TRBD2
CDR3 protein: CATRTSGSRRGTGELFF
CDR3 DNA: TGTGCTACGAGGACTAGCGGGAGTCGTCGCGGCACCGGGGAGCTGTTTTTT

J gene: TRBJ2-2
CDR3 length: 13
clone size: many
V gene: TRBV27
D gene: -
CDR3 protein: CASSPTNTGELFF
CDR3 DNA: TGTGCCAGCAGTCCAACGAACACCGGGGAGCTGTTTTTT

J gene: TRBJ2-6
CDR3 length: 16
clone size: few
V gene: TRBV5-1
D gene: -
CDR3 protein: CASSLMGLAGANVLTF
CDR3 DNA: TGCGCCAGCAGCTTGATGGGATTGGCTGGGGCCAACGTCCTGACTTTC